Each of the 18 T cell receptor beta chains below was sequenced from the same sample in a study of shared T cell receptors in the human thymus. The assay was immunoSEQ multiplex PCR, and TCRdb's table has in-frame clones only and misses some. The table records under 700,000 clones, around 78% of them present only once. The same sample was also studied in work on human thymus T cells.

The sequenced sample was thymocytes. The receptors were gathered from a boy younger than two with a congenital heart defect.

The chain joins TRBV7-8 to TRBJ2-7, with 9 bases matching TRBD2. V was clipped by 2 bases and J by 1 base; unmatched bases: 6. The CDR3 is 16 amino acids. CDR1 and CDR2 from the germline V gene are SGHVS and FQNEAQ. The CDR3 is CASSLNGTSPSYEQYF. The CDR3 DNA follows: TGTGCCAGCAGCTTAAACGGGACTAGCCCTTCCTACGAGCAGTACTTC.

This clone was counted once. The chain is built from TRBV7-9 and TRBJ2-7; 9 bases line up with TRBD1. V shed 5 bases and J 3 bases; nucleotides not matched to a gene: 11. This CDR3 has 16 residues. Germline loops: CDR1 SEHNR, CDR2 FQNEAQ (reference sequence). The CDR3 region is CASSRGAVGQGYEQYF. The DNA for the CDR3 is TGTGCCAGCAGCCGCGGGGCGGTGGGACAGGGCTACGAGCAGTACTTC.

The rearrangement uses TRBV19 and TRBJ2-7, with 7 bases fitting TRBD2. Germline V CDR1 and CDR2: LNHDA, SQIVND (reference sequence). V was clipped by 6 bases and J by 3 bases; unmatched bases: 8. There are 14 residues in the CDR3. The CDR3 DNA sequence: TGTGCCAGTAGGATCGGGAGGTCAGGCTACGAGCAGTACTTC. Its protein product is CASRIGRSGYEQYF.

The chain uses TRBV6-6 and TRBJ2-7; D is undetermined. The ends were cut back, 0 bases at V and 6 bases at J, with 12 bases in the middle. The CDR3 is 14 amino acids. The germline gives CDR1 MNHNY, CDR2 SVGAGI (reference sequence). CDR3: CASSYSNLRCEQYF. Here the CDR3 DNA reads TGTGCCAGCAGTTACTCGAACCTCAGGTGCGAGCAGTACTTC.

This rearrangement joins TRBV7-2 to TRBJ1-3; D is possibly TRBD1 (6 bases). Germline assignment: CDR1 SGHTA and CDR2 FQGNSA. V was clipped by 1 base and J by 4 bases, with 14 bases between them. The CDR3 contains 16 residues. The CDR3 loop reads CASSLVNRVWGNTIYF. The CDR3 nucleotides are TGTGCCAGCAGCTTAGTTAACAGGGTGTGGGGAAACACCATATATTTT. Together with reference TRBV7-2 and TRBJ1-3, the CDR3 gives the full variable domain: GAGVSQSPSNKVTEKGKDVELRCDPISGHTALYWYRQSLGQGLEFLIYFQGNSAPDKSGLPSDRFSAERTGGSVSTLTIQRTQQEDSAVYLCASSLVNRVWGNTIYFGEGSWLTVV.

The CDR3 here is CSVSLGVWGGIEQFF. CDR3 in DNA: TGCAGCGTTTCCCTCGGTGTTTGGGGAGGTATTGAGCAGTTCTTC. The genes are TRBV29-1 and TRBJ2-1; TRBD2 might be the D (6 bases). This CDR3 has 15 amino acids. Germline CDR1 reads SQVTM; CDR2 reads ANQGSEA. V lost 5 bases, J lost 9 bases, and 23 bases lay in between.

The sample holds one count of this clone. The rearrangement uses TRBV27 and TRBJ1-5, with 8 bases fitting TRBD1. The CDR3 spans 16 residues. Looked up from germline, CDR1 is MNHEY and CDR2 is SMNVEV (reference sequence). V trimming: 6 bases; J trimming: 2 bases; junction bases outside the gene matches: 9. The CDR3 sequence: CASSTGQERGNQPQHF. The CDR3 DNA is TGTGCCAGCAGCACGGGACAGGAGAGGGGCAATCAGCCCCAGCATTTT.

The V call is TRBV27, the J call TRBJ2-1; TRBD2 aligns across 9 bases. With V trimmed by 5 bases and J by 5 bases, 7 bases remained unmatched. This CDR3 spans 15 amino acids. The germline CDR1 and CDR2 sequences are MNHEY and SMNVEV (reference sequence). The CDR3 bases are TGTGCCAGCAGTCCGTTACTAGCGGGTGACAATGAGCAGTTCTTC. Its protein is CASSPLLAGDNEQFF.

The chain employs TRBV28 and TRBJ2-2; 10 bases line up with TRBD1. Germline values: CDR1 MDHEN, CDR2 SYDVKM. The J segment lost 3 bases and the V segment lost 0 bases, leaving 10 bases of the junction unmatched. The CDR3 extends over 19 amino acids. In DNA form, the CDR3 reads TGTGCCAGCAGTTTATGCAGTCGGGACAGGGGACGGTACACCGGGGAGCTGTTTTTT. Residues: CASSLCSRDRGRYTGELFF.

The rearrangement links TRBV9 to TRBJ2-1; 9 bases agree with TRBD2. Germline lookup yields CDR1 SGDLS and CDR2 YYNGEE. Germline trimming cut 0 bases from V and 7 bases from J; bases unmatched to any gene: 14. CDR3 length: 18 residues. CDR3 region: CASSVGPNIGLANNEQFF. The CDR3 DNA reads as TGTGCCAGCAGCGTAGGGCCAAATATCGGACTAGCGAATAATGAGCAGTTCTTC.

In this sample, this clone turned up a few times. CDR3 in DNA: TGTGCCAGCAGTGAAGCGCCGGGACAGGTCGCCTACGAGCAGTACTTC. Encoded protein: CASSEAPGQVAYEQYF. The chain recombines TRBV6-1 with TRBJ2-7; 8 nucleotides line up with TRBD1. CDR1 and CDR2 from the germline V gene are MNHNS and SASEGT. J gave up 2 bases and V 0 bases, and 6 bases lay outside the gene matches. CDR3 length: 16 amino acids.

The genes are TRBV28 and TRBJ2-5, with 9 nucleotides matching TRBD2. Losses at the gene ends were 7 bases for V and 5 bases for J; bases not matched to a gene: 11. Germline CDR1 is MDHEN and CDR2 is SYDVKM. CDR3 length: 15 residues. CDR3 loop: CASTRAGGGWETQYF. In DNA, the CDR3 is TGTGCCAGCACCCGAGCGGGAGGTGGGTGGGAGACCCAGTACTTC.

The chain joins TRBV7-2 to TRBJ2-5, with 7 positions matching TRBD2. The germline V gene has CDR1 SGHTA and CDR2 FQGNSA. Germline trimming cut 5 bases from V and 5 bases from J; bases unmatched to any gene: 20. CDR3 length equals 18 residues. CDR3 region: CASSLVKREGREGETQYF. CDR3 nucleotide sequence: TGTGCCAGCAGCCTCGTTAAGAGGGAGGGCCGAGAGGGTGAGACCCAGTACTTC. The full variable domain, rest sourced from reference TRBV7-2 and TRBJ2-5, is GAGVSQSPSNKVTEKGKDVELRCDPISGHTALYWYRQSLGQGLEFLIYFQGNSAPDKSGLPSDRFSAERTGGSVSTLTIQRTQQEDSAVYLCASSLVKREGREGETQYFGPGTRLLVL.

This clone was counted only a few times. This CDR3 is CASSDGGHPNTGELFF. DNA for the CDR3: TGTGCCAGCAGTGACGGAGGCCACCCGAACACCGGGGAGCTGTTTTTT. This rearrangement joins TRBV6-4 to TRBJ2-2; the D gene is possibly TRBD2 (5 bases). The V and J ends lost 2 bases and 0 bases respectively, with 10 bases between them. Germline CDR1 reads MRHNA; CDR2 reads SNTAGT. The CDR3 has 16 amino acids.

This clone turned up a few times. V gene TRBV28 combines with J gene TRBJ1-1, with unresolved D. The germline gives CDR1 MDHEN, CDR2 SYDVKM. V was shortened by 8 bases and J by 8 bases, with 15 bases between the two germline ends. This CDR3 has 12 residues. The CDR3 DNA sequence: TGTGCCAGCGACCCGAACAGTGGCGAAGCTTTCTTT. This encodes CASDPNSGEAFF. The full variable domain, completed using reference TRBV28 and TRBJ1-1, is DVKVTQSSRYLVKRTGEKVFLECVQDMDHENMFWYRQDPGLGLRLIYFSYDVKMKEKGDIPEGYSVSREKKERFSLILESASTNQTSMYLCASDPNSGEAFFGQGTRLTVV.

V usage is TRBV4-3 and J usage is TRBJ2-1; D may be TRBD1 (5 bases). The V gene lost 3 bases and the J gene lost 4 bases, with 16 bases spanning the gap. Per the germline V gene, CDR1 is LGHNA and CDR2 is YSLEER. CDR3 length: 16 amino acids. In nucleotides, the CDR3 is TGCGCCAGCAGCCACATGTACAGGATCCCATACAATGAGCAGTTCTTC. This encodes CASSHMYRIPYNEQFF.

This sequence joins TRBV27 and TRBJ2-7; 10 positions agree with TRBD2. Per germline, CDR1 MNHEY and CDR2 SMNVEV (reference sequence). V dropped 5 bases and J dropped 3; count of bases not matched to a gene: 4. CDR3 length: 14 residues. In DNA, the CDR3 is TGTGCCAGCAGTACTAGCGGGATAGACTACGAGCAGTACTTC. It encodes CASSTSGIDYEQYF.

V and J are TRBV15 and TRBJ1-4; possibly TRBD1 for D (6 bases). CDR1 and CDR2 from the germline V gene are LNHNV and YYDKDF (reference sequence). Trimming shortened V by 5 bases and J by 5 bases, and 12 bases separated the two germline ends. The CDR3 length is 14 residues. For the CDR3, the DNA is TGTGCCACCAGCCGGACAGCGTTGAATGAAAAACTGTTTTTT. Translation: CATSRTALNEKLFF.